Sequencing of this T cell receptor (beta chain) was carried out in a study of cytomegalovirus exposure and HLA in healthy donors. Looking at the study overall: The roughly 120 validation repertoires, a later analysis reported, used the same platform as the 600 to 700 repertoires from the first cohort.

General study results and limits: TCR beta chains numbering 150 to 200 were designated cytomegalovirus-associated.

Concerning this clone itself: The target antigen is unknown.

CDR1 and CDR2 from the germline V gene are SGHAT and FQNNGV. The CDR3 loop spans 13 amino acids. V lost 5 bases and J lost 8, with 15 bases in between. Clones were sequenced by immunoSEQ multiplex PCR, and TCRdb holds only the in-frame ones, with some missing. In the table there are about 220,000 clones, about 89% of which are singletons. It was the approximately 110-subject validation cohort, separate from the roughly 700-subject first cohort, to which the donors belonged. Sequenced: PBMCs. The TCR comes from a woman between 18 and 29 years old in good health and CMV-seronegative. V and J are TRBV11-2 and TRBJ1-1, with D uncertain. This CDR3 reads CASSPISGGEAFF. The CDR3 bases are TGTGCCAGCAGCCCCATATCGGGCGGGGAAGCTTTCTTT. The complete variable domain, with remaining parts taken from reference TRBV11-2 and TRBJ1-1, reads EAGVAQSPRYKIIEKRQSVAFWCNPISGHATLYWYQQILGQGPKLLIQFQNNGVVDDSQLPKDRFSAERLKGVDSTLKIQPAKLEDSAVYLCASSPISGGEAFFGQGTRLTVV.